The sequence of this T cell receptor beta chain was determined in a study of cytomegalovirus exposure and HLA in healthy donors. Study results and caveats: Some V segments could not be told apart, so they were left out, TRBV6-2 and TRBV6-3 among them.

The CDR3 is 17 amino acids. Trimming cost V 5 bases and J 0 bases; bases outside gene matches: 8. Germline-derived CDR1 and CDR2 are MNHEY and SMNVEV (reference sequence). This clone came up a few times. Its target is not known. The PCR was carried out with 60 Vbeta primers and 13 Jbeta primers. Produced via immunoSEQ multiplex PCR; TCRdb's table is partial and in-frame only. Of under 200,000 clones in the sample, around three quarters were seen once. The chain couples TRBV27 to TRBJ1-3; 9 bases agree with TRBD1. The TCR sequence derives from a young man in good health and CMV-seronegative. Sequencing was performed on PBMCs. CDR3 coding DNA: TGTGCCAGCAGTCCCTGGGGACAGGGAAACTCTGGAAACACCATATATTTT. Translation gives CASSPWGQGNSGNTIYF.